The 2 T cell receptor beta chains below were found in one sample sequenced in a study of T cells in localized non-small cell lung cancer. Produced via immunoSEQ multiplex PCR; TCRdb's table is partial and in-frame only. Found here are roughly 2,600 clones, roughly 22% of them singletons; the top ten hold approximately 11%. The source material was lung tumor tissue, sampled before any cancer treatment. Receptor source: a man between 35 and 75 years old with stage I squamous cell lung carcinoma.

The chain carries TRBV11-3 and TRBJ2-5; TRBD2 matches at 9 bases. CDR3 size: 14 residues. Germline CDR1 SGHNT, CDR2 YENEEA. Trimming took 3 bases from V and 5 from J; bases not matched to a gene: 4. The CDR3 bases are TGTGCCAGCAGCTTGAAGCTAGCGGGGGAGACCCAGTACTTC. This codes for CASSLKLAGETQYF.

V gene TRBV4-3 combines with J gene TRBJ1-5, with D possibly TRBD1 on 6 matching bases. Germline loops: CDR1 LGHNA, CDR2 YSLEER. The CDR3 is made up of 16 amino acids. V lost 4 bases, J lost 3 bases, and 16 bases lay in between. The CDR3 region is CASSPSRQGPNQPQHF. The CDR3 coding sequence is TGCGCCAGCAGCCCCTCCCGCCAGGGGCCCAATCAGCCCCAGCATTTT.